The 26 T cell receptor beta chains reported below all come from one sample, sequenced in a study of T cell responses to AZD1222 COVID-19 vaccine. The assay was immunoSEQ multiplex PCR, and TCRdb's table has in-frame clones only and misses some. The profile shows about 150,000 clones, approximately 86% of them singletons. This specimen consisted of peripheral blood, obtained after recovery from COVID-19. These receptors were taken from an adult who had recovered from COVID-19.

V and J are TRBV27 and TRBJ1-1, with 9 bases matching TRBD1. Germline CDR1 is MNHEY and CDR2 is SMNVEV (reference sequence). J was trimmed by 5 bases and V by 3 bases; bases with no gene match: 7. The CDR3 runs 15 residues. CDR3 bases: TGTGCCAGCAGTTTTAGGGGGACAGGGTTGACTGAAGCTTTCTTT. Translating gives CASSFRGTGLTEAFF.

The chain links TRBV6-5 to TRBJ1-1; a weak D match, TRBD1 (5 bases). CDR3 length equals 14 residues. The germline V and J ends were trimmed by 7 bases and 0 bases, with 12 bases remaining between them. Per germline, CDR1 MNHEY and CDR2 SVGAGI. The CDR3 loop is CASTERQMNTEAFF. DNA of the CDR3: TGTGCCAGCACCGAGAGACAGATGAACACTGAAGCTTTCTTT.

The count of this clone is one. DNA of the CDR3: TGTGCCAGCAGTGTAGACTACGAGCAGTACTTC. Translation: CASSVDYEQYF. This sequence joins TRBV2 and TRBJ2-7; D is unresolved. Germline V gives CDR1 SNHLY, CDR2 FYNNEI. CDR3 size: 11 residues. V was clipped by 4 bases and J by 3 bases, with 4 bases between them.

The V and J genes are TRBV10-2 and TRBJ1-1, with D perhaps matching TRBD1 (5 bases). V was shortened by 2 bases and J by 6 bases, with 13 bases between the two germline ends. The germline CDR1 and CDR2 sequences are WSHSY and SAAADI. The CDR3 runs to 14 residues. The CDR3 DNA follows: TGCGCCAGCAGTGAGACAGGAGCTCGCTCTGAAGCTTTCTTT. This sequence encodes CASSETGARSEAFF.

This clone was found a few times. The chain uses TRBV7-2 and TRBJ2-7; TRBD2 aligns across 14 bases. V shed 5 bases and J 6 bases; nucleotides not matched to a gene: 6. Germline loops: CDR1 SGHTA, CDR2 FQGNSA. The CDR3 contains 15 residues. The CDR3 nucleotides read TGTGCCAGCAGCCCGGGACTAGCGGGAGAAAGCGAGCAGTACTTC. Protein sequence: CASSPGLAGESEQYF.

The chain has TRBV28 and TRBJ2-7; 10 bases are a match to TRBD1. The CDR3 runs to 13 residues. Germline V gene lookup returns CDR1 MDHEN and CDR2 SYDVKM. J lost 6 bases, V lost 11 bases, and 10 bases had no gene match. The CDR3 coding sequence is TGTGCCGGGGCGAGGACAGGGGGTTTCGAGCAGTACTTC. The encoded protein is CAGARTGGFEQYF.

The chain carries TRBV5-1 and TRBJ2-7; 12 bases are a match to TRBD2. CDR1 SGHRS and CDR2 YFSETQ come from the germline V gene. V was pared by 4 bases and J by 2 bases, with 7 bases of the junction left unmatched. The CDR3 is 16 residues long. The CDR3 here is CASSRRTSGIPYEQYF. CDR3 DNA: TGCGCCAGCAGCAGGCGGACTAGCGGGATACCCTACGAGCAGTACTTC.

The gene calls are TRBV5-4 and TRBJ2-1; no definite D call. The V end lost 1 base, the J end lost 0 bases, and 8 bases lay between the germline ends. This CDR3 comprises 15 residues. The germline V gene encodes CDR1 SGHNT and CDR2 YYREEE (reference sequence). In DNA, the CDR3 is TGTGCCAGCAGCTTGCCCCCGAGCTCCTACAATGAGCAGTTCTTC. Protein sequence: CASSLPPSSYNEQFF.

The chain recombines TRBV9 with TRBJ2-7, with 8 bases that match TRBD1. Germline V gene data show CDR1 as SGDLS and CDR2 as YYNGEE. This CDR3 has 15 residues. V lost 0 bases and J lost 6; bases outside the gene matches: 8. CDR3 DNA sequence: TGTGCCAGCAGCGTAGGGGGAACAGGGACAGGCGAGCAGTACTTC. Its translation is CASSVGGTGTGEQYF. The entire variable domain, with the rest obtained from reference TRBV9 and TRBJ2-7, is as follows: DSGVTQTPKHLITATGQRVTLRCSPRSGDLSVYWYQQSLDQGLQFLIQYYNGEERAKGNILERFSAQQFPDLHSELNLSSLELGDSALYFCASSVGGTGTGEQYFGPGTRLTVT.

The chain recombines TRBV27 with TRBJ1-1; 8 bases align to TRBD1. Germline V CDR1 and CDR2: MNHEY, SMNVEV (reference sequence). The CDR3 has 13 residues. The V gene end was trimmed by 2 bases and the J gene end by 4 bases; junction bases not matched to a gene: 0. The DNA for the CDR3 is TGTGCCAGCAGTTTAACAGGGGGCACTGAAGCTTTCTTT. Translation gives CASSLTGGTEAFF.

V gene TRBV11-3 combines with J gene TRBJ2-3; tentatively, D is TRBD1 (5 bases). In germline, CDR1 is SGHNT, CDR2 YENEEA. The V and J ends lost 3 bases and 6 bases respectively, with 22 bases between them. This CDR3 has 17 amino acids. The CDR3 DNA sequence: TGTGCCAGCAGCTTGGCCCTAGGGCAGCGTTCAGGGGATACGCAGTATTTT. It translates to CASSLALGQRSGDTQYF.

The CDR3 sequence is CASSNEAGRYGYTF. The CDR3 DNA follows: TGTGCCAGCAGCAATGAGGCAGGGCGCTATGGCTACACCTTC. The gene calls are TRBV21-1 and TRBJ1-2; TRBD1, the D gene given by the table, was not confirmed from the DNA. TRBV21-1 is listed as a pseudogene. There are 14 residues in the CDR3.

The V and J genes are TRBV27 and TRBJ1-4; tentative D call: TRBD1 (5 bases). Germline assignment: CDR1 MNHEY and CDR2 SMNVEV (reference sequence). The CDR3 extends over 15 amino acids. The V and J ends lost 4 bases and 8 bases respectively, with 17 bases between them. This CDR3 reads CASSSGAAFQEKLFF. CDR3 DNA: TGTGCCAGCAGTTCCGGGGCGGCATTTCAGGAAAAACTGTTTTTT.

The J gene is TRBJ1-2, the V gene TRBV28; perhaps TRBD1 as D (5 bases). The V and J ends lost 6 bases and 8 bases respectively, with 16 bases between them. The V gene's germline CDR1 is MDHEN and CDR2 SYDVKM. The CDR3 length is 13 residues. The CDR3 DNA sequence: TGTGCCAGCAGCTTAGGCGGGGCGCCCGGCTACACCTTC. This translates into CASSLGGAPGYTF.

Points on this clone: Other DNA sequences from this sample encode an identical CDR3 as well. This chain links TRBV7-2 with TRBJ2-3, with unresolved D. Trimming stripped 1 base from V and 0 bases from J, with 2 bases between. The V gene's germline CDR1 is SGHTA and CDR2 FQGNSA. This CDR3 has 13 residues. The CDR3 coding sequence is TGTGCCAGCAGCTTAGGCAGCACAGATACGCAGTATTTT. It is translated as CASSLGSTDTQYF.

The gene calls are TRBV10-3 and TRBJ2-2, with D perhaps matching TRBD1 (6 bases). Germline CDR1 is ENHRY and CDR2 is SYGVKD. V gave up 4 bases and J gave up 5 bases, with 14 bases separating them. This CDR3 spans 15 amino acids. The CDR3 DNA reads TGTGCCATCAGTGGCCAGGGGCCGCGGACCGGGGAGCTGTTTTTT. Amino acids: CAISGQGPRTGELFF.

The chain is built from TRBV7-9 and TRBJ2-7, with TRBD1 matching over 12 bases. J was trimmed by 4 bases and V by 7 bases; bases with no gene match: 11. Germline V CDR1 and CDR2: SEHNR, FQNEAQ (reference sequence). This CDR3 has 16 amino acids. CDR3 nucleotides: TGTGCCAGCACCCCTCCTGCGGGACAGGGGGCTTACGAGCAGTACTTC. This sequence encodes CASTPPAGQGAYEQYF.

V gene TRBV5-8 combines with J gene TRBJ2-1, with D perhaps given as TRBD1 or TRBD2 (5 bases each). Per the germline V gene, CDR1 is SGHTS and CDR2 is YDEGEE. Trimming removed 4 bases at V and 4 bases at J, with 15 bases between. This CDR3 is built from 15 residues. CDR3 loop: CASSPYGTAYNEQFF. In DNA, the CDR3 is TGTGCCAGCAGCCCATATGGGACGGCATACAATGAGCAGTTCTTC.

The chain combines TRBV11-2 with TRBJ2-7; TRBD2 agrees at 12 bases. The CDR3 is 17 residues long. Germline CDR1 and CDR2: SGHAT and FQNNGV. Losses at the gene ends were 6 bases for V and 0 bases for J; bases not matched to a gene: 9. CDR3 DNA sequence: TGTGCCAGCAGGGGCCTAGCGGGAGGGACTATCTCCTACGAGCAGTACTTC. Amino acids: CASRGLAGGTISYEQYF.

The rearrangement uses TRBV24-1 and TRBJ2-7; TRBD2 agrees at 7 bases. The CDR3 extends over 15 amino acids. Germline V gene lookup returns CDR1 KGHDR and CDR2 SFDVKD. V lost 2 bases, J lost 3 bases, and 6 bases stayed unmatched. The CDR3: CATSDSSGRDYEQYF. The CDR3 DNA reads as TGTGCCACCAGTGATTCGTCAGGGAGGGACTACGAGCAGTACTTC.

This chain uses TRBV27 with TRBJ1-1, with 8 nucleotides matching TRBD1. CDR3 length: 14 residues. Germline V gene lookup returns CDR1 MNHEY and CDR2 SMNVEV (reference sequence). The V and J ends lost 6 bases and 5 bases, in that order; junction bases with no gene match: 8. CDR3 nucleotide sequence: TGTGCCAGCAGATTTGCGGACAGGGCAACTGAAGCTTTCTTT. This sequence encodes CASRFADRATEAFF.

There are a few counts of this clone. The chain uses TRBV4-1 and TRBJ2-5; a possible D gene is TRBD1 (6 bases). The CDR3 loop spans 13 amino acids. The V end was cut by 5 bases, the J end by 5 bases, with 12 bases between. CDR1 MGHRA and CDR2 YSYEKL come from the germline V gene. The DNA for the CDR3 is TGCGCCAGCAGCAACCCAGGGGCTGAGACCCAGTACTTC. Protein: CASSNPGAETQYF.

The chain combines TRBV12-3 or TRBV12-4 with TRBJ2-3; D uncertain. V gave up 7 bases and J gave up 5 bases, with 10 bases separating them. CDR3 length: 12 amino acids. CDR3 in DNA: TGTGCCAGCACTGTAGGAGAAGATACGCAGTATTTT. Amino acids: CASTVGEDTQYF.

V usage is TRBV5-1 and J usage is TRBJ2-7; 15 positions match TRBD2. This CDR3 region has 17 residues. V dropped 3 bases and J dropped 5; count of bases not matched to a gene: 9. Germline V lookup: CDR1 SGHRS, CDR2 YFSETQ. CDR3 protein: CASSSWTSGGARNEQYF. The CDR3 DNA reads as TGCGCCAGCAGCTCCTGGACTAGCGGGGGGGCCCGGAACGAGCAGTACTTC.

This clone was found once. The chain combines TRBV6-2 or TRBV6-3 with TRBJ2-1; 7 bases match TRBD1. The V segment lost 4 bases and the J segment 0 bases; nucleotides outside the gene matches: 6. The CDR3 is 16 amino acids. The germline V gene has CDR1 MNHEY and CDR2 SVGEGT. The CDR3 DNA follows: TGTGCCAGCAGTTCCTTGGGACAGAGCTCCTACAATGAGCAGTTCTTC. It codes for CASSSLGQSSYNEQFF.

This sequence joins TRBV12-3 or TRBV12-4 and TRBJ2-5; D is uncertain. V lost 6 bases to trimming and J lost 3 bases, with 11 bases between them. This CDR3 contains 13 residues. The CDR3 DNA reads as TGTGCCAGCAGGGGTGGGTTCGAAGAGACCCAGTACTTC. Its protein is CASRGGFEETQYF.